This record looks at one T cell receptor (beta chain) sequence and its context. Its specificity is not known. The data belong to a study of cytomegalovirus exposure and HLA in healthy donors. CDR1 is LGHNA, CDR2 YNFKEQ, per germline. Trimming removed 5 bases from V and 3 bases from J, with 13 bases in between. CDR3 size: 14 residues. The assay was immunoSEQ multiplex PCR, and TCRdb's table has in-frame clones only and misses some. The sample holds fewer than 400,000 clones; about nine tenths are singletons and the top ten take roughly 0.8%. General study results and limits: The study designated over 150 TCR beta chains cytomegalovirus-associated. TCR sequences were mostly rare, though some public TCRs occurred in many donors.

Material for sequencing was PBMCs. This chain links TRBV4-2 with TRBJ1-1, with a weak D call TRBD1 (6 bases). The clonotype comes from a woman younger than 30 in good health and CMV-seronegative. The CDR3 coding sequence is TGTGCCAGCAGCACAAACCCAGGGGACACTGAAGCTTTCTTT. Protein sequence: CASSTNPGDTEAFF.